The 30 T cell receptor beta chains in this list originate from one sample, sequenced in a study of molecular identifiers for immune sequencing clone quantification (dated by TCRdb to the late 2010s). Library generation was performed with PCR. The instrument given in TCRdb is Illumina HiSeq 4000. Using fastp trimming at Q25 and MiXCR clonotype assembly, TCRdb reanalyzed the public sequencing data and kept in-frame beta chains. Entries are consolidated by CDR3 protein sequence, retaining the most common genes and DNA. The sample profile shows about 640,000 distinct CDR3 sequences; 20% of them were found once. Clones ranked in the top ten supply around 0.86% of the sample. What was sequenced was naive CD8+ T cells from blood, with Jurkat cell RNA spiked in. The cell subset or site label, read with the paper, signifies: FACS-sorted CD8+CD4-CCR7+CD45RA+ naive T cells. Receptors were obtained from a human donor in good health. Some libraries in this study had Jurkat cell RNA spiked in.

With respect to this clonotype: A read error is possible here, since a much larger clone lies one base away. The CDR3 sequence is CACSLRRGGEDTEAFF. Written as DNA, the CDR3 is TGTGCCTGCAGTTTAAGGAGGGGCGGTGAGGACACTGAAGCTTTCTTT. The chain combines TRBV12-3 or TRBV12-4 with TRBJ1-1; D is perhaps TRBD1 (5 bases). This CDR3 is built from 16 residues.

Ten or more counts support this clonotype. The rearrangement links TRBV4-1 to TRBJ2-7, with 7 bases identical to TRBD2. The CDR3 has 14 residues. The trim removed 5 bases at V and 0 bases at J, leaving 4 bases unmatched. From germline, CDR1 is MGHRA and CDR2 YSYEKL. The chain's CDR3 is CASSSTSRSYEQYF. For the CDR3, the DNA is TGCGCCAGCAGCTCGACTAGCCGCTCCTACGAGCAGTACTTC.

V is TRBV4-1 and J is TRBJ1-5; no reliable D call. V was pared by 1 base and J by 4 bases, with 11 bases between. The germline CDR1 and CDR2 sequences are MGHRA and YSYEKL. The CDR3 is 15 residues long. The DNA of the CDR3 is TGCGCCAGCAGCCAAGTTCCCAGAGAGAATCAGCCCCAGCATTTT. Translating it yields CASSQVPRENQPQHF.

Ten or more counts support this clonotype. This chain links TRBV6-5 with TRBJ2-3, with 9 bases that match TRBD2. V shed 6 bases, J shed 0 bases, and the junction held 7 bases outside the gene matches. Looked up from germline, CDR1 is MNHEY and CDR2 is SVGAGI. The CDR3 consists of 16 residues. This CDR3 is CASRISGGASTDTQYF. CDR3 in DNA: TGTGCCAGCAGGATTAGCGGGGGAGCTAGCACAGATACGCAGTATTTT.

Remarks on this clonotype: A much larger clone differs from this one at a single base, so this may be a read error. V gene TRBV4-2 combines with J gene TRBJ1-5; D unclear. Per the germline V gene, CDR1 is LGHNA and CDR2 is YNFKEQ. This CDR3 is built from 16 residues. The DNA for the CDR3 is TGTGCCAGCAGCCAAGCGGTCGGATATAGCGATCAGCCCCAGCATTTT. Protein: CASSQAVGYSDQPQHF.

As regards this clonotype: Given a much more abundant clone one base away, this may be a read error. Here the CDR3 reads CAIAGQGSKNIRYF. As DNA, the CDR3 is TGTGCCATCGCCGGACAGGGGTCCAAAAACATTCGGTACTTC. J is TRBJ2-4 and V is TRBV10-3; TRBD1 agrees at 9 bases. The germline CDR1 and CDR2 sequences are ENHRY and SYGVKD. The CDR3 sequence is 14 residues long.

This clonotype has at least ten counts. The chain couples TRBV7-9 to TRBJ2-7, with D uncertain. V shed 5 bases and J shed 6 bases, with 14 bases lying between them. The V gene's germline CDR1 is SEHNR and CDR2 FQNEAQ (reference sequence). This CDR3 spans 13 amino acids. CDR3 residues: CASSARLEGEQYF. CDR3 in DNA: TGTGCCAGCAGCGCCAGACTTGAAGGCGAGCAGTACTTC. The full variable domain, with the rest looked up from reference TRBV7-9 and TRBJ2-7, is DTGVSQNPRHKITKRGQNVTFRCDPISEHNRLYWYRQTLGQGPEFLTYFQNEAQLEKSRLLSDRFSAERPKGSFSTLEIQRTEQGDSAMYLCASSARLEGEQYFGPGTRLTVT.

This clonotype was seen only a few times. The rearrangement uses TRBV27 and TRBJ1-1, with D tentatively TRBD1 (6 bases). CDR3 size: 16 residues. V gave up 1 base and J gave up 3 bases, with 15 bases separating them. Germline V gene data show CDR1 as MNHEY and CDR2 as SMNVEV (reference sequence). In nucleotides, the CDR3 is TGTGCCAGCAGTTTATTGGGGGCGGTGGGCGACACTGAAGCTTTCTTT. It yields the protein CASSLLGAVGDTEAFF.

This clonotype was seen ten or more times. The V gene is TRBV9, the J gene TRBJ2-3; D not resolved. The V end was cut by 1 base, the J end by 4 bases, with 7 bases between. The V gene's germline CDR1 is SGDLS and CDR2 YYNGEE. CDR3 length equals 13 residues. CDR3 amino acids: CASSVQDADTQYF. In nucleotides, the CDR3 is TGTGCCAGCAGCGTACAGGACGCAGATACGCAGTATTTT.

This clonotype appeared many times. The V gene is TRBV4-2, the J gene TRBJ2-7, with D perhaps matching TRBD1 (5 bases). Trimming pared 0 bases from V and 2 bases from J, leaving 11 bases between. The CDR3 has 15 residues. CDR1 is LGHNA and CDR2 is YNFKEQ in the germline V gene. The CDR3 loop reads CASSQDSQGTYEQYF. Written as DNA, the CDR3 is TGTGCCAGCAGCCAAGATAGTCAGGGAACCTACGAGCAGTACTTC.

This clonotype was counted many times. The V call is TRBV19, the J call TRBJ1-1; no definite D call. The V end lost 3 bases, the J end lost 1 base, and 6 bases lay between the germline ends. Germline CDR1 reads LNHDA; CDR2 reads SQIVND (reference sequence). This CDR3 is built from 13 residues. The CDR3 reads CASSIERNTEAFF. The CDR3 DNA is TGTGCCAGTAGTATCGAGCGGAACACTGAAGCTTTCTTT. Supplemented by reference TRBV19 and TRBJ1-1, the full variable domain reads DGGITQSPKYLFRKEGQNVTLSCEQNLNHDAMYWYRQDPGQGLRLIYYSQIVNDFQKGDIAEGYSVSREKKESFPLTVTSAQKNPTAFYLCASSIERNTEAFFGQGTRLTVV.

The chain is built from TRBV9 and TRBJ2-2, with D maybe TRBD1 (6 bases). Germline-derived CDR1 and CDR2 are SGDLS and YYNGEE. V was shortened by 3 bases and J by 4 bases, with 10 bases between the two germline ends. The CDR3 sequence is 14 residues long. The CDR3 loop reads CASSEGDGTGELFF. The CDR3 nucleotides are TGTGCCAGCAGCGAGGGGGACGGCACCGGGGAGCTGTTTTTT.

Only a few counts were recorded for this clonotype. The chain joins TRBV14 to TRBJ1-4; 7 bases agree with TRBD1. The germline V gene encodes CDR1 SGHDN and CDR2 FVKESK. J lost 6 bases, V lost 3 bases, and 7 bases had no gene match. This CDR3 region has 15 residues. This CDR3 is CASSHYRGSDEKLFF. The CDR3 DNA sequence: TGTGCCAGCAGCCACTACAGGGGTAGTGATGAAAAACTGTTTTTT.

This clonotype was seen at least ten times. This chain connects TRBV29-1 to TRBJ2-2, with TRBD2 matching over 9 bases. Germline V gene lookup returns CDR1 SQVTM and CDR2 ANQGSEA. V trimming: 6 bases; J trimming: 1 base; junction bases outside the gene matches: 6. The CDR3 totals 15 residues. CDR3 protein: CSVAGGPLNTGELFF. CDR3 DNA sequence: TGCAGCGTCGCGGGGGGGCCCCTGAACACCGGGGAGCTGTTTTTT.

This clonotype was seen ten or more times. The genes are TRBV7-8 and TRBJ2-5; perhaps TRBD2 as D (7 bases). The CDR3 length is 16 residues. Germline lookup yields CDR1 SGHVS and CDR2 FQNEAQ. V was pared by 6 bases and J by 4 bases, with 21 bases between. For the CDR3, the DNA is TGTGCCAGCAGTCAGCGGGGCCAGGGGTCGGGAGAGACCCAGTACTTC. Amino acid sequence: CASSQRGQGSGETQYF.

This clonotype came up many times. The chain carries TRBV9 and TRBJ2-2; D possibly corresponds to TRBD1 (6 bases). This CDR3 has 13 residues. V was trimmed by 2 bases and J by 5 bases, leaving 7 bases between them. CDR1 SGDLS and CDR2 YYNGEE come from the germline V gene. In nucleotides, the CDR3 is TGTGCCAGCAGCGTCACAGGGACCGGGGAGCTGTTTTTT. Its protein is CASSVTGTGELFF.

The CDR3 sequence is CASSNGGTGLQETQYF. The CDR3 bases are TGTGCCAGCAGCAATGGGGGGACAGGGCTCCAAGAGACCCAGTACTTC. The gene calls are TRBV25-1 and TRBJ2-5; TRBD1 agrees at 9 bases. V trimming: 6 bases; J trimming: 1 base; junction bases outside the gene matches: 9. This CDR3 has 16 amino acids. Germline loops: CDR1 MGHDK, CDR2 SYGVNS.

This clonotype was found many times. The chain uses TRBV4-1 and TRBJ2-7; D is ambiguous. There are 15 residues in the CDR3. V was cut by 6 bases and J by 4 bases, with 19 bases left in between. Germline loops: CDR1 MGHRA, CDR2 YSYEKL. CDR3 residues: CASSLDPRSLYEQYF. DNA of the CDR3: TGCGCCAGCAGTCTAGACCCTCGCTCTTTATACGAGCAGTACTTC.

This clonotype was detected ten times or more. The chain recombines TRBV2 with TRBJ2-3; TRBD2 matches at 11 bases. There are 15 residues in the CDR3. Germline CDR1 SNHLY, CDR2 FYNNEI. V lost 6 bases, J lost 4 bases, and 6 bases stayed unmatched. CDR3 residues: CASSALAGVADTQYF. Here the CDR3 DNA reads TGTGCCAGCAGCGCACTAGCGGGGGTAGCAGATACGCAGTATTTT.

This clonotype was seen a single time. Possible read error: a much larger clone is one base away. Here the CDR3 omits its conserved ending phenylalanine or tryptophan, so a read error is the likely source. This chain joins TRBV28 and TRBJ1-1; D not resolved. This CDR3 has 11 amino acids. Trimming cost V 10 bases and J 1 base, with 7 bases left between them. Germline CDR1 reads MDHEN; CDR2 reads SYDVKM. CDR3 region: CATGENTEAFL. CDR3 bases: TGTGCCACCGGGGAGAACACTGAAGCTTTCCTT.

Turning to this clonotype: A read error may explain this, as a much larger clone is one base away. The gene calls are TRBV7-9 and TRBJ2-3; possible D gene TRBD2, 5 bases. Germline CDR1 and CDR2: SEHNR and FQNEAQ (reference sequence). The V end was cut by 0 bases, the J end by 5 bases, with 15 bases between. The CDR3 is made up of 16 amino acids. This CDR3 reads CASSLADRSGVDTQYF. The CDR3 DNA sequence: TGTGCCAGCAGCTTAGCGGACCGATCCGGGGTAGATACGCAGTATTTT.

This chain links TRBV4-3 with TRBJ2-3; 8 bases fit TRBD2. Germline lookup yields CDR1 LGHNA and CDR2 YSLEER. CDR3 length equals 17 residues. The V and J ends lost 4 bases and 2 bases, in that order; junction bases with no gene match: 11. CDR3 nucleotides: TGCGCCAGCAGCCCACGGGTACTAGCGGATTCCACAGATACGCAGTATTTT. It encodes CASSPRVLADSTDTQYF.

This clonotype was detected many times. V gene TRBV6-5 combines with J gene TRBJ2-2, with 7 bases identical to TRBD1. Trimming took 2 bases from V and 6 from J; bases not matched to a gene: 9. Per germline, CDR1 MNHEY and CDR2 SVGAGI. The CDR3 consists of 16 residues. The CDR3 loop is CASSYERTGVAGELFF. The CDR3 DNA is TGTGCCAGCAGTTACGAGCGAACAGGGGTCGCCGGGGAGCTGTTTTTT.

As concerns this clonotype: Compared with germline, one end of the junction differs, possibly owing to a read error. The chain recombines TRBV20-1 with TRBJ2-3, with 7 bases identical to TRBD2. The CDR3 is 17 amino acids. Germline values: CDR1 DFQATT, CDR2 SNEGSKA (reference sequence). CDR3 coding DNA: TGCAATGCTAGAGGGCTGGGGACTATGGCTTCCACAGATACGCAGTATTTT. This codes for CNARGLGTMASTDTQYF.

Ten or more counts support this clonotype. CDR3: CASSYYPGTPANYGYTF. In DNA form, the CDR3 reads TGTGCCAGCAGTTACTATCCCGGGACACCTGCAAACTATGGCTACACCTTC. The rearrangement links TRBV6-5 to TRBJ1-2; the D gene is possibly TRBD1 (6 bases). The V end lost 1 base, the J end lost 2 bases, and 17 bases lay between the germline ends. Germline CDR1 MNHEY, CDR2 SVGAGI. The CDR3 consists of 17 residues.

This clonotype was seen repeatedly, ten times or more. The rearrangement joins TRBV5-4 to TRBJ2-2; maybe TRBD1 (6 bases). Germline V gene sequence: CDR1 SGHNT, CDR2 YYREEE (reference sequence). With 0 bases removed from V and 5 bases from J, the gap between germline ends came to 11 bases. The CDR3 length is 15 residues. The CDR3 loop reads CASSLVAGETGELFF. The CDR3, as DNA: TGTGCCAGCAGCTTGGTCGCAGGGGAGACCGGGGAGCTGTTTTTT.

Ten or more counts support this clonotype. V usage is TRBV20-1 and J usage is TRBJ2-1; D gene unclear. The V and J ends lost 2 bases and 3 bases respectively, with 14 bases between them. The CDR3 has 15 amino acids. CDR1 is DFQATT and CDR2 is SNEGSKA in the germline V gene (reference sequence). The CDR3 coding sequence is TGCAGTGCTAGACCCTCGAGCGAGAACTACAATGAGCAGTTCTTC. This codes for CSARPSSENYNEQFF.

This chain connects TRBV28 to TRBJ1-2; no clear D. Per the germline V gene, CDR1 is MDHEN and CDR2 is SYDVKM. CDR3 length: 12 amino acids. Between the trimmed V and J ends, which lost 4 bases and 12 bases, there was a span of 15 bases. CDR3 nucleotide sequence: TGTGCCAGCAGTTCCCAGGAGGGTTGGCACACCTTC. Translated, it gives CASSSQEGWHTF.

This clonotype was seen only a few times. V and J are TRBV2 and TRBJ1-6; D gene uncertain. Germline V gives CDR1 SNHLY, CDR2 FYNNEI. The CDR3 totals 14 residues. V lost 5 bases, J lost 3 bases, and 8 bases lay in between. CDR3 in amino acids: CASSPLDYNSPLHF. DNA of the CDR3: TGTGCCAGCAGTCCCCTGGACTATAATTCACCCCTCCACTTT.

This clonotype was recorded at least ten times. The V call is TRBV6-2 or TRBV6-3, the J call TRBJ1-1; the D gene is possibly TRBD1 (5 bases). Looked up from germline, CDR1 is MNHEY and CDR2 is SVGEGT. This CDR3 spans 15 amino acids. The V and J ends lost 6 bases and 5 bases respectively, with 19 bases between them. The CDR3 DNA reads as TGTGCCAGCAGCTCTCCCTTAACAGGTAGTACTGAAGCTTTCTTT. It encodes CASSSPLTGSTEAFF.